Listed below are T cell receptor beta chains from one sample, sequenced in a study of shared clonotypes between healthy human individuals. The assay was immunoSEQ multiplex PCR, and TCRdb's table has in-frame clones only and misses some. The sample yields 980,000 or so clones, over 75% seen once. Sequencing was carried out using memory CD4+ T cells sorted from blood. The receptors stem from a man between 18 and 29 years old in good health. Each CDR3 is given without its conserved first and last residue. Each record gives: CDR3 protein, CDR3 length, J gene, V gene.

ASSENSVEEKLF	12	TRBJ1-4	TRBV2
ASSLGLLGEGNQPQH	15	TRBJ1-5	TRBV5-1
ASSTRASGSSYEQY	14	TRBJ2-7	TRBV5-6
ASSGQGGSLGDTQY	14	TRBJ2-3	TRBV2
ASSVGPSGTDTQY	13	TRBJ2-3	TRBV9
AWSEGAGVISTEAF	14	TRBJ1-1	TRBV30
ASSAGQGDQPQH	12	TRBJ1-5	TRBV9
ASSHKGQGDYEQY	13	TRBJ2-7	TRBV5-4
ASADRGNYEQY	11	TRBJ2-7	TRBV2
ASSFSGTGSEQY	12	TRBJ2-7	TRBV5-1
ASMEVGETQY	10	TRBJ2-5	TRBV6-5
AISESRAGANVLT	13	TRBJ2-6	TRBV10-3
ASSLTRDYEQY	11	TRBJ2-7	TRBV7-3
ASRTSGSVDEQY	12	TRBJ2-7	TRBV5-1
ASSGISRETQY	11	TRBJ2-5	TRBV25-1
AWSQQGNYGYT	11	TRBJ1-2	TRBV30
ASSDWGETQY	10	TRBJ2-5	TRBV2
ASKIASLIRDGANVLT	16	TRBJ2-6	TRBV28
ASSFGTLEETQY	12	TRBJ2-5	TRBV5-1
ASSPTQGYNSPLH	13	TRBJ1-6	TRBV11-2
ASSPIPGVGTFYGYT	15	TRBJ1-2	TRBV18
ASSGGAGGSDTQY	13	TRBJ2-3	TRBV5-1
ASSPGTMIYEQY	12	TRBJ2-7	TRBV14
ASRGATNTGELF	12	TRBJ2-2	TRBV5-1
ASGRTTATTGELF	13	TRBJ2-2	TRBV5-1
ASSPQVGGSSYEQY	14	TRBJ2-7	TRBV4-1
AISESGESNQPQH	13	TRBJ1-5	TRBV10-3
ASSQVVVQTPGGYT	14	TRBJ1-2	TRBV4-1
ASSLTGPTEAF	11	TRBJ1-1	TRBV7-9
ASSPPKPGVGTGELF	15	TRBJ2-2	TRBV18
ASSALTVNSPLH	12	TRBJ1-6	TRBV2
ASSPSSSTDTQY	12	TRBJ2-3	TRBV18
ASPAGTRTHNEQF	13	TRBJ2-1	TRBV5-1
ASSPALRSSENTIY	14	TRBJ1-3	TRBV16
AWRRWAF	7	TRBJ1-1	TRBV30
ASSLEGPIIYGYT	13	TRBJ1-2	TRBV5-6
AWSRTGPIMSQH	12	TRBJ1-5	TRBV30
ASTKTQANTEAF	12	TRBJ1-1	TRBV2
ASSLGSSGRLEQY	13	TRBJ2-7	TRBV11-2
ASQQEGSGNTIY	12	TRBJ1-3	TRBV5-1
ASSQVTTGTNEKLF	14	TRBJ1-4	TRBV4-3
ASSLWTGVADTQY	13	TRBJ2-3	TRBV28
ASRLTVQGHYT	11	TRBJ1-2	TRBV2
ATSRDLATGYEQY	13	TRBJ2-7	TRBV15
ASSGRDTHRPSGNTIY	16	TRBJ1-3	TRBV9
ASSEWDSNQPQH	12	TRBJ1-5	TRBV6-1
ASSHLGVGGTEAF	13	TRBJ1-1	TRBV4-1
AWWTEYTDTQY	11	TRBJ2-3	TRBV30
ASSLAFQGATEAF	13	TRBJ1-1	TRBV7-9